This TCR beta chain emerged from a study of T cells in Graves' hyperthyroidism and ophthalmopathy. This CDR3 is built from 17 residues. Trimming stripped 0 bases from V and 3 bases from J, with 17 bases between. Per germline, CDR1 MNHNY and CDR2 SVGAGI (reference sequence). Notes on this clonotype: Its antigen is currently unknown.

General observations from the study: For ophthalmopathy, model prediction preceded onset by a median approximately 6 months. Blood held most thyroid clonotypes expanded above 0.001 frequency.

From RNA transcripts, TCR beta CDR3 regions were amplified. The HTBI primer set was used in a first-round RT-PCR of the TCR CDR3. MiXCR, run by TCRdb on the multiplex PCR reads, gives a single entry per CDR3 protein. The sample includes 400,000 or so distinct CDR3 sequences, about 14% seen only once; the top ten take approximately 29%. The receptor was isolated from a man aged 45-65 years with Graves' ophthalmopathy. The V call is TRBV6-6, the J call TRBJ2-5; D is tentatively TRBD1 or TRBD2 (5 bases each). Sequences were obtained from blood. CDR3 sequence (DNA): TGTGCCAGCAGTTACTCGAGAATGGGACCGACTAAAGAGACCCAGTACTTC. Protein product: CASSYSRMGPTKETQYF.